What follows are 21 T cell receptor beta chains derived from one specimen sequenced in a study of identical twins. TCRdb recomputed calls from the 5' RACE reads with MiXCR, one row per CDR3 protein. The sample contains around 470,000 distinct CDR3 sequences, approximately 15% of which appear only once. These data were also reused for a study on yellow fever vaccine responses in identical twins.

The specimen sequenced was CD4+ T cells sorted from blood. All receptors come from a woman under 30 in good health.

This clonotype appeared many times. This chain uses TRBV18 with TRBJ2-7; D call uncertain. Germline CDR1 reads KGHSH; CDR2 reads LQKENI. CDR3 length equals 12 residues. V lost 8 bases, J lost 2 bases, and 10 bases lay in between. CDR3 nucleotide sequence: TGTGCCAGCAGCCCTAGGACCTACGAGCAGTACTTC. This translates into CASSPRTYEQYF.

The chain couples TRBV29-1 to TRBJ2-3; D tentatively fits TRBD1 or TRBD2 (5 bases each). Germline CDR1 is SQVTM and CDR2 is ANQGSEA. The CDR3 is 16 amino acids. Trimming stripped 6 bases from V and 5 bases from J, with 24 bases between. The CDR3 DNA sequence: TGCAGCGTGCTCGCCGCCGGGACCACCCGTAGAGATACGCAGTATTTT. Its protein product is CSVLAAGTTRRDTQYF.

This clonotype has a handful of counts. The chain carries TRBV7-2 and TRBJ2-1, with 12 nucleotides matching TRBD2. V shed 3 bases and J 9 bases; nucleotides not matched to a gene: 12. Germline CDR1 SGHTA, CDR2 FQGNSA. There are 17 residues in the CDR3. CDR3 amino acids: CASSLVPSSGRAGEQFF. The CDR3 region has the DNA TGTGCCAGCAGCTTGGTCCCTTCTAGCGGGAGGGCAGGTGAGCAGTTCTTC.

This clonotype turned up a few times. V and J are TRBV12-3 or TRBV12-4 and TRBJ2-7; TRBD1 aligns across 9 bases. The CDR3 loop spans 15 amino acids. V shed 6 bases and J 1 base; nucleotides not matched to a gene: 7. The DNA for the CDR3 is TGTGCCAGCAGCGATCCGGGACAGGGTTCCTACGAGCAGTACTTC. Amino acids: CASSDPGQGSYEQYF.

The chain uses TRBV7-9 and TRBJ2-1; the match to TRBD2 covers 8 bases. This CDR3 spans 13 amino acids. Looked up from germline, CDR1 is SEHNR and CDR2 is FQNEAQ (reference sequence). J lost 7 bases, V lost 3 bases, and 2 bases had no gene match. Here the CDR3 reads CASSFVAGNEQFF. CDR3 nucleotide sequence: TGTGCCAGCAGCTTTGTAGCGGGGAATGAGCAGTTCTTC.

This clonotype was detected a few times. The CDR3 spells CAPDSDGYTF. The CDR3 nucleotides read TGTGCCCCTGATTCGGATGGCTACACCTTC. The genes are TRBV5-6 and TRBJ1-2; D ambiguous. The ends were cut back, 10 bases at V and 6 bases at J, with 10 bases in the middle. The CDR3 totals 10 residues. The germline gives CDR1 SGHDT, CDR2 YYEEEE.

This clonotype was counted only a few times. The rearrangement uses TRBV20-1 and TRBJ2-1, with a weak D call TRBD2 (5 bases). Per germline, CDR1 DFQATT and CDR2 SNEGSKA (reference sequence). The CDR3 is 13 amino acids. Trimming removed 7 bases from V and 0 bases from J, with 10 bases in between. CDR3 amino acids: CSGRKSSYNEQFF. DNA for the CDR3: TGCAGTGGGAGGAAAAGCTCCTACAATGAGCAGTTCTTC.

V is TRBV20-1 and J is TRBJ2-5; D is ambiguous. The ends were cut back, 1 base at V and 2 bases at J, with 5 bases in the middle. The CDR3 extends over 12 amino acids. The germline gives CDR1 DFQATT, CDR2 SNEGSKA (reference sequence). The CDR3 bases are TGCAGTGCTAGAGGCAGTCAAGAGACCCAGTACTTC. Its protein is CSARGSQETQYF.

In its sample, this clonotype was seen a few times. This rearrangement joins TRBV2 to TRBJ1-5, with D hard to call. This CDR3 is built from 13 residues. V was shortened by 6 bases and J by 7 bases, with 13 bases between the two germline ends. Germline V CDR1 and CDR2: SNHLY, FYNNEI. CDR3 in DNA: TGTGCCAGCAGGAGAGAAGTGAGGCAGCCCCAGCATTTT. Protein: CASRREVRQPQHF.

This clonotype was counted between two and nine times. The rearrangement uses TRBV6-5 and TRBJ2-1, with D perhaps assigned TRBD1 or TRBD2 (7 bases each). The CDR3 runs 19 residues. V was cut by 0 bases and J by 0 bases, with 18 bases left in between. From germline, CDR1 is MNHEY and CDR2 SVGAGI. The CDR3 is CASSYSTGLAGVSYNEQFF. CDR3 bases: TGTGCCAGCAGTTACTCGACAGGGCTCGCGGGAGTCTCCTACAATGAGCAGTTCTTC.

This clonotype was found a few times. The chain recombines TRBV6-6 with TRBJ1-2; D perhaps matches TRBD1 (5 bases). This CDR3 is built from 13 residues. V shed 2 bases and J shed 5 bases, with 9 bases lying between them. Germline CDR1 and CDR2: MNHNY and SVGAGI (reference sequence). The DNA for the CDR3 is TGTGCCAGCAGTTACGGGGGAGAATATGGCTACACCTTC. It is translated as CASSYGGEYGYTF.

This clonotype was picked up many times. The rearrangement joins TRBV7-2 to TRBJ1-5; D might be TRBD1 (5 bases). V lost 4 bases and J 4 bases, leaving 11 bases between the germline ends. Germline loops: CDR1 SGHTA, CDR2 FQGNSA. The CDR3 covers 14 residues. CDR3 in DNA: TGTGCCAGCAGCTACGACAGATCTAATCAGCCCCAGCATTTT. This encodes CASSYDRSNQPQHF.

The rearrangement joins TRBV10-3 to TRBJ2-3; TRBD1 aligns across 12 bases. V gave up 6 bases and J gave up 5 bases; unmatched junction bases: 9. Germline CDR1 reads ENHRY; CDR2 reads SYGVKD. The CDR3 covers 16 residues. CDR3 sequence reads: CAIRPGTGGVGDTQYF. The CDR3 DNA reads as TGTGCCATCAGACCAGGGACAGGGGGCGTCGGAGATACGCAGTATTTT.

This clonotype was seen only a few times. The chain uses TRBV27 and TRBJ2-5; TRBD2 matches 10 bases. Germline trimming cut 6 bases from V and 3 bases from J; bases unmatched to any gene: 4. Germline CDR1 and CDR2: MNHEY and SMNVEV (reference sequence). The CDR3 totals 14 residues. CDR3 nucleotides: TGTGCCAGCAGGCGGACTAGCGGTGAAGAGACCCAGTACTTC. Protein: CASRRTSGEETQYF.

This clonotype was seen a few times. The chain employs TRBV30 and TRBJ1-4; D remains ambiguous. The germline V gene encodes CDR1 GTSNPN and CDR2 SVGIG (reference sequence). Trimming left V 0 bases short and J 3 bases short, with 11 bases between. The CDR3 length is 15 residues. The CDR3 here is CAWSVLRAANEKLFF. The CDR3 region has the DNA TGTGCCTGGAGTGTACTTAGGGCCGCTAATGAAAAACTGTTTTTT.

This clonotype has more than one count but fewer than ten. The J gene is TRBJ1-2, the V gene TRBV18; the D is unclear. The V end lost 5 bases, the J end lost 5 bases, and 15 bases lay between the germline ends. This CDR3 is built from 14 residues. Germline loops: CDR1 KGHSH, CDR2 LQKENI. The CDR3 DNA sequence: TGTGCCAGCTCAATCACGACGGGGATTTATGGCTACACCTTC. It encodes CASSITTGIYGYTF.

This clonotype was observed a few times. J is TRBJ2-2 and V is TRBV3-1; 7 bases align to TRBD1. This CDR3 has 15 residues. Germline lookup yields CDR1 LGHDT and CDR2 YNNKEL (reference sequence). V lost 1 base and J lost 6; bases outside the gene matches: 5. The CDR3 reads CASSQVQGSAGELFF. In DNA form, the CDR3 reads TGTGCCAGCAGCCAAGTACAGGGGTCCGCCGGGGAGCTGTTTTTT.

The genes are TRBV11-2 and TRBJ2-1, with a weak D call TRBD2 (6 bases). V gave up 3 bases and J gave up 9 bases, with 15 bases separating them. The CDR3 has 14 residues. CDR1 and CDR2 (germline): SGHAT, FQNNGV. In nucleotides, the CDR3 is TGTGCCAGCAGCTTTGGGGGGTGGCCGGCTGAGCAGTTCTTC. It specifies CASSFGGWPAEQFF.

The gene calls are TRBV4-3 and TRBJ1-1; D gene ambiguous. Germline loops: CDR1 LGHNA, CDR2 YSLEER. V lost 0 bases and J lost 0, with 8 bases in between. The CDR3 spans 15 residues. The CDR3 reads CASSQDRVMNTEAFF. The CDR3 region has the DNA TGCGCCAGCAGCCAAGATCGGGTTATGAACACTGAAGCTTTCTTT.

This chain uses TRBV28 with TRBJ1-3, with D hard to call. CDR1 and CDR2 (germline): MDHEN, SYDVKM. V was cut by 2 bases and J by 0 bases, with 14 bases left in between. CDR3 length equals 17 residues. For the CDR3, the DNA is TGTGCCAGCAGTTTACCCTCCGTGGGTTACTCTGGAAACACCATATATTTT. It yields the protein CASSLPSVGYSGNTIYF.

This clonotype was seen more than once but under ten times. The chain is built from TRBV28 and TRBJ2-1; 8 nucleotides match TRBD2. Per germline, CDR1 MDHEN and CDR2 SYDVKM. After removal of 7 bases from V and 0 bases from J, the junction contained 8 bases not matched to a gene. The CDR3 consists of 16 residues. The CDR3 DNA reads as TGTGCCAGCAACCCTAGCGGGCTGAGCTCCTACAATGAGCAGTTCTTC. This encodes CASNPSGLSSYNEQFF.